The 13 T cell receptor beta chains below come from one sample, sequenced in a study of shared clonotypes between healthy human individuals. Measured with immunoSEQ multiplex PCR; TCRdb has only the in-frame clones, and not every one. The table has some 2.4 million clones, under 95% seen once. Specimen: naive CD4+ T cells from PBMCs. As for subset: CD45RA+ positively selected. Every receptor here comes from a man between 18 and 29 years old in good health. Some clones in this sample may be carry-over from other donors' samples.

The chain links TRBV14 to TRBJ2-7; 7 nucleotides align to TRBD1. V was clipped by 5 bases and J by 7 bases; unmatched bases: 14. Germline assignment: CDR1 SGHDN and CDR2 FVKESK. The CDR3 runs 15 residues. The DNA for the CDR3 is TGTGCCAGCAGCGGGACCGGGACAGCAAAGGGGGAGCAGTACTTC. This encodes CASSGTGTAKGEQYF.

The rearrangement joins TRBV2 to TRBJ2-7; TRBD2 might be the D (6 bases). The V end was cut by 3 bases, the J end by 1 base, with 10 bases between. The CDR3 has 14 amino acids. Germline V lookup: CDR1 SNHLY, CDR2 FYNNEI. The CDR3 DNA reads as TGTGCCAGCAGTGAGCGCGGGGCTTCCTACGAGCAGTACTTC. It specifies CASSERGASYEQYF. Together with reference TRBV2 and TRBJ2-7, the CDR3 gives the full variable domain: EPEVTQTPSHQVTQMGQEVILRCVPISNHLYFYWYRQILGQKVEFLVSFYNNEISEKSEIFDDQFSVERPDGSNFTLKIRSTKLEDSAMYFCASSERGASYEQYFGPGTRLTVT.

This chain connects TRBV6-5 to TRBJ1-1, with D possibly TRBD1 on 5 matching bases. V lost 0 bases and J lost 6, with 8 bases in between. CDR1 MNHEY and CDR2 SVGAGI come from the germline V gene. The CDR3 has 13 amino acids. The CDR3, as DNA: TGTGCCAGCAGTTACTCGGAGGGGCCTGAAGCTTTCTTT. This encodes CASSYSEGPEAFF.

This chain joins TRBV28 and TRBJ1-2; perhaps TRBD1 as D (5 bases). Between the trimmed V and J ends, which lost 2 bases and 4 bases, there was a span of 14 bases. The germline V gene encodes CDR1 MDHEN and CDR2 SYDVKM. The CDR3 length is 15 residues. This CDR3 reads CASSLAQEGFYGYTF. The CDR3 nucleotides are TGTGCCAGCAGTTTAGCTCAGGAGGGGTTCTATGGCTACACCTTC.

V is TRBV5-1 and J is TRBJ1-3, with D hard to call. The CDR3 spans 13 residues. The V gene's germline CDR1 is SGHRS and CDR2 YFSETQ. V dropped 9 bases and J dropped 0 bases, with 10 bases sitting between them. Here the CDR3 DNA reads TGCGCCACCTCCGAATTCTCTGGAAACACCATATATTTT. Residues: CATSEFSGNTIYF.

This clone was observed a handful of times. This sequence joins TRBV19 and TRBJ1-5; D possibly corresponds to TRBD1 (5 bases). V dropped 5 bases and J dropped 7 bases, with 12 bases sitting between them. CDR1 is LNHDA, CDR2 SQIVND, per germline (reference sequence). This CDR3 has 13 amino acids. The CDR3 region has the DNA TGTGCCAGTAGTGAAGGGAGGGGACAGCCCCAGCATTTT. Translation gives CASSEGRGQPQHF. Full variable domain (outside the CDR3, taken from reference TRBV19 and TRBJ1-5): DGGITQSPKYLFRKEGQNVTLSCEQNLNHDAMYWYRQDPGQGLRLIYYSQIVNDFQKGDIAEGYSVSREKKESFPLTVTSAQKNPTAFYLCASSEGRGQPQHFGDGTRLSIL.

The genes are TRBV6-5 and TRBJ1-3; D is unclear. Per the germline V gene, CDR1 is MNHEY and CDR2 is SVGAGI. V was clipped by 2 bases and J by 0 bases, with 8 bases between them. This CDR3 contains 15 residues. CDR3 in DNA: TGTGCCAGCAGTTACAGGGAGATCTCTGGAAACACCATATATTTT. This translates into CASSYREISGNTIYF.

The sample holds one count of this clone. The chain has TRBV5-1 and TRBJ2-2, with 8 bases lining up with TRBD2. Germline assignment: CDR1 SGHRS and CDR2 YFSETQ. This CDR3 has 15 residues. V lost 3 bases and J lost 0; bases outside the gene matches: 1. CDR3 sequence reads: CASSWTSTNTGELFF. The CDR3 region has the DNA TGCGCCAGCAGCTGGACTAGCACGAACACCGGGGAGCTGTTTTTT.

V and J are TRBV21-1 and TRBJ2-7; TRBD1 reflects the table's D call only, with no check against the DNA. TRBV21-1 is classified as a pseudogene. The CDR3 sequence is 17 residues long. CDR3 DNA: TGTGCCAGCAGCATATGGTCCGGACAGGGGGAGTCCTACGAGCAGTACTTC. It yields the protein CASSIWSGQGESYEQYF.

Remarks on this clone: This same CDR3 is encoded by further DNA sequences in the sample. The chain recombines TRBV11-2 with TRBJ2-3; D gene uncertain. V was cut by 1 base and J by 6 bases, with 5 bases left in between. CDR3 size: 12 residues. The germline CDR1 and CDR2 sequences are SGHAT and FQNNGV. The DNA of the CDR3 is TGTGCCAGCAGCTTAGCGCGGGATACGCAGTATTTT. It specifies CASSLARDTQYF.

V is TRBV9 and J is TRBJ2-7; D is ambiguous. The length of the CDR3 is 14 residues. From germline, CDR1 is SGDLS and CDR2 YYNGEE. V was trimmed by 0 bases and J by 4 bases, leaving 11 bases between them. In nucleotides, the CDR3 is TGTGCCAGCAGCGTAGGGCAGTGGAATTACGAGCAGTACTTC. It codes for CASSVGQWNYEQYF.

The chain employs TRBV9 and TRBJ1-2; 10 bases line up with TRBD1. Per the germline V gene, CDR1 is SGDLS and CDR2 is YYNGEE. The V gene end was trimmed by 4 bases and the J gene end by 3 bases; junction bases not matched to a gene: 6. The CDR3 is made up of 15 amino acids. In DNA, the CDR3 is TGTGCCAGCAGCCCATCCGGGACAGGGGACTATGGCTACACCTTC. This encodes CASSPSGTGDYGYTF. Together with reference TRBV9 and TRBJ1-2, the CDR3 gives the full variable domain: DSGVTQTPKHLITATGQRVTLRCSPRSGDLSVYWYQQSLDQGLQFLIQYYNGEERAKGNILERFSAQQFPDLHSELNLSSLELGDSALYFCASSPSGTGDYGYTFGSGTRLTVV.

This chain joins TRBV6-5 and TRBJ2-3; TRBD2 matches 7 bases. The CDR3 is 14 amino acids. V lost 6 bases and J lost 4; bases outside the gene matches: 7. Per the germline V gene, CDR1 is MNHEY and CDR2 is SVGAGI. The CDR3 here is CASRAAGDADTQYF. CDR3 DNA sequence: TGTGCCAGCAGGGCCGCGGGAGATGCAGATACGCAGTATTTT.